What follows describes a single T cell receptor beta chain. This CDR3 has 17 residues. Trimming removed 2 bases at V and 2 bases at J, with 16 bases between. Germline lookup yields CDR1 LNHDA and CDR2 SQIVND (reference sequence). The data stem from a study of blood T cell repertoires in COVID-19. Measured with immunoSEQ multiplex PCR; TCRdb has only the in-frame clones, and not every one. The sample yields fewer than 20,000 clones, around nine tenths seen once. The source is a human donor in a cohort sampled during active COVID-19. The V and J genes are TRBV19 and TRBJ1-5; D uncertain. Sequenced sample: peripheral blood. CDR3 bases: TGTGCCAGTAGTATAACCCCAGTCCGCCGCCGCAATCAGCCCCAGCATTTT. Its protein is CASSITPVRRRNQPQHF. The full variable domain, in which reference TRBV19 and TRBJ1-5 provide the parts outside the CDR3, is DGGITQSPKYLFRKEGQNVTLSCEQNLNHDAMYWYRQDPGQGLRLIYYSQIVNDFQKGDIAEGYSVSREKKESFPLTVTSAQKNPTAFYLCASSITPVRRRNQPQHFGDGTRLSIL.